This TCR beta chain comes out of a study of regulatory T cells in long-lasting Graves disease. Study-wide background: Graves' patients diagnosed newly had used antithyroid drugs under 3 months.

This clonotype was counted at least ten times. Its target is unknown. Arm-PCR of CDR3 regions and iRepertoire HTBI primers were used to build TCR beta libraries. One entry per CDR3 protein results from TCRdb running MiXCR on the multiplex PCR reads. The sample shows 350,000 to 450,000 distinct CDR3 sequences, 16% of them seen only once. Study-level points and caveats: Blood alone, not thyroid tissue, was studied. Segments TRBV28, TRBJ1-2 and TRBJ2-5 showed preferential usage in persistent disease.

Described time point: newly diagnosed GD, antithyroid drugs for less than 3 months. PBMCs provided the RNA from which the TCR library was made. The germline gives CDR1 SGHAT, CDR2 FQNNGV. V was trimmed by 4 bases and J by 0 bases, leaving 15 bases between them. The length of the CDR3 is 16 residues. This sample also belongs to another study, concerning T cells in Graves' hyperthyroidism and ophthalmopathy. This second study notes: The primer set for the first-round RT-PCR of the TCR CDR3 was HTBI.

This receptor was taken from a middle-aged man with Graves disease. The sample here was peripheral blood mononuclear cells (PBMCs), taken at new diagnosis, from a patient treated with antithyroid drugs. The rearrangement links TRBV11-2 to TRBJ2-5; D is unclear. The CDR3 DNA is TGTGCCAGCAGCTCATTAAAAAGGGCGAACCAAGAGACCCAGTACTTC. Its protein product is CASSSLKRANQETQYF.